Sequencing of this TCR beta chain was carried out in a study of T cells in Graves' hyperthyroidism and ophthalmopathy. Study-level results: Appearing also in blood were most of the thyroid clonotypes expanded above 0.001.

RNA transcripts served as the template for amplifying TCR beta CDR3 regions. With the HTBI primer set, the TCR CDR3 went through a first round of RT-PCR. TCRdb used MiXCR to reprocess the multiplex PCR reads, holding one entry per CDR3 protein. In the table there are under 600,000 distinct CDR3 sequences, roughly 15% of which are singletons. This CDR3 is built from 14 residues. CDR1 KGHSH and CDR2 LQKENI come from the germline V gene. V was pared by 3 bases and J by 6 bases, with 6 bases of the junction left unmatched. Concerning this clonotype itself: Antigen specificity is unknown.

The sequencing input was blood. This receptor was obtained from a woman aged 40 to 50 with Graves' ophthalmopathy. The V call is TRBV18, the J call TRBJ2-7, with 9 positions matching TRBD2. CDR3 sequence: CASSPGLAFCEQYF. The CDR3 nucleotides read TGTGCCAGCTCACCGGGACTAGCCTTCTGCGAGCAGTACTTC. Full variable domain (missing parts from reference TRBV18 and TRBJ2-7): NAGVMQNPRHLVRRRGQEARLRCSPMKGHSHVYWYRQLPEEGLKFMVYLQKENIIDESGMPKERFSAEFPKEGPSILRIQQVVRGDSAAYFCASSPGLAFCEQYFGPGTRLTVT.